This is a list of T cell receptor beta chains from one sample in a study of CD8 T cells in Susac syndrome. In TCRdb, the immunoSEQ multiplex PCR reads were re-called with MiXCR into one record per CDR3 protein. The sample has roughly 400,000 distinct CDR3 sequences; more than 80% are singletons. The sequencing input was CD8+ T cells from PBMCs. Receptors were obtained from a human donor with multiple sclerosis. The conserved cysteine and the conserved F or W are not part of the CDR3 here.

v_gene,len,CDR3aa
TRBV27,13,ASSLPPGRNTEAF
TRBV4-1,11,ASRDSHTDTQY
TRBV7-8,18,ASSFPGQGAPPLSTDTQY
TRBV10-1,13,ASSESWDSYNEQF
TRBV27,13,ASSLYPGTGYGYT
TRBV4-1,18,ASSPFGGTRTIEGKYEQY
TRBV5-1,17,ASSLLLAGLEPSYNEQF
TRBV20-1,14,SARGLAGHNYNEQF
TRBV30,10,AWRLPGNTIY
TRBV12-3/TRBV12-4,11,ASSHGFHNEQF
TRBV10-3,13,AISESTGDNTEAF
TRBV20-1,12,SARFPPSSAEQY
TRBV4-1,12,ASSEAGGPSAQY
TRBV5-1,15,ASSYGPWDGEDYGYT
TRBV30,11,AWSETGTYGYT
TRBV19,14,ASSIEGFSASYEQY